The 7 T cell receptor beta chains in this list originate from one sample, sequenced in a study of blood T cells in healthy people across ages. Primers used in a second PCR of about 7 to 12 cycles were a sample-barcoded 5' primer and a J-beta primer mix. TCRdb used MiXCR to reprocess the 5' RACE reads, holding one entry per CDR3 protein. The table has 1.5 million to 2 million distinct CDR3 sequences, approximately 50% seen once. Sequencing was carried out using blood. The receptors were gathered from a woman between 40 and 55 years old in good health.

V and J are TRBV3-1 and TRBJ2-7, with 11 bases that match TRBD1. Trimming took 1 base from V and 10 from J; bases not matched to a gene: 0. The CDR3 has 12 amino acids. CDR1 LGHDT and CDR2 YNNKEL come from the germline V gene (reference sequence). The CDR3 protein is CASSQGTGGQYF. In nucleotides, the CDR3 is TGTGCCAGCAGCCAAGGGACAGGGGGCCAGTACTTC.

The chain couples TRBV4-1 to TRBJ1-1, with D possibly TRBD1 on 5 matching bases. Germline V gene lookup returns CDR1 MGHRA and CDR2 YSYEKL. The CDR3 is 15 amino acids. Trimming removed 0 bases at V and 4 bases at J, with 12 bases between. CDR3 protein: CASSQDGGGGTEAFF. CDR3 nucleotide sequence: TGCGCCAGCAGCCAAGATGGGGGTGGGGGCACTGAAGCTTTCTTT.

This rearrangement joins TRBV24-1 to TRBJ2-5, with no clear D. The V and J ends lost 9 bases and 5 bases respectively, with 6 bases between them. The CDR3 is 10 amino acids. Germline CDR1 KGHDR, CDR2 SFDVKD. CDR3 bases: TGTGCCACCGGGCCGGAGACCCAGTACTTC. Translating it yields CATGPETQYF.

The chain couples TRBV7-9 to TRBJ1-2, with a weak D call TRBD1 (6 bases). Trimming left V 4 bases short and J 7 bases short, with 10 bases between. Per germline, CDR1 SEHNR and CDR2 FQNEAQ (reference sequence). This CDR3 contains 12 residues. CDR3 coding DNA: TGTGCCAGCAGCTCCCACAGGGCTGGCTACACCTTC. It encodes CASSSHRAGYTF.

The gene calls are TRBV2 and TRBJ1-6; a possible D gene is TRBD1 (6 bases). This CDR3 region has 14 residues. The germline gives CDR1 SNHLY, CDR2 FYNNEI. V dropped 6 bases and J dropped 7 bases, with 13 bases sitting between them. The CDR3 protein is CASREQGLNSPLHF. The CDR3 DNA reads TGTGCCAGCAGGGAACAGGGCCTAAATTCACCCCTCCACTTT.

A few counts support this clonotype. The chain carries TRBV20-1 and TRBJ2-7; tentative D call: TRBD2 (6 bases). The V gene's germline CDR1 is DFQATT and CDR2 SNEGSKA (reference sequence). This CDR3 has 14 amino acids. Trimming left V 0 bases short and J 2 bases short, with 11 bases between. This CDR3 is CSARDSGKTYEQYF. The CDR3, as DNA: TGCAGTGCTAGAGATAGCGGCAAGACCTACGAGCAGTACTTC.

The chain has TRBV18 and TRBJ2-5, with 10 bases that match TRBD2. V shed 5 bases, J shed 1 base, and the junction held 7 bases outside the gene matches. The germline gives CDR1 KGHSH, CDR2 LQKENI. The CDR3 contains 16 residues. The chain's CDR3 is CASSSYSGGTQETQYF. The CDR3 bases are TGTGCCAGCTCATCCTATAGCGGGGGGACCCAAGAGACCCAGTACTTC.